This T cell receptor (beta chain) was documented in a study of blood T cell repertoires in COVID-19. The CDR3 extends over 14 amino acids. The germline V and J ends were trimmed by 7 bases and 0 bases, with 14 bases remaining between them. Germline lookup yields CDR1 SGDLS and CDR2 YYNGEE. Method: immunoSEQ multiplex PCR; TCRdb's copy keeps in-frame clones and lacks some. The sample lists 250,000 to 300,000 clones, around 90% seen once, with over 2% in the top ten. The clonotype originates from a woman aged 45-65 years who had recovered from COVID-19. Sequencing input: peripheral blood. The chain carries TRBV9 and TRBJ2-7; D is perhaps TRBD2 (6 bases). For the CDR3, the DNA is TGTGCCAGCTCAAAGGGGAGGAGCTCCTACGAGCAGTACTTC. Amino acids: CASSKGRSSYEQYF. Supplemented by reference TRBV9 and TRBJ2-7, the full variable domain reads DSGVTQTPKHLITATGQRVTLRCSPRSGDLSVYWYQQSLDQGLQFLIQYYNGEERAKGNILERFSAQQFPDLHSELNLSSLELGDSALYFCASSKGRSSYEQYFGPGTRLTVT.